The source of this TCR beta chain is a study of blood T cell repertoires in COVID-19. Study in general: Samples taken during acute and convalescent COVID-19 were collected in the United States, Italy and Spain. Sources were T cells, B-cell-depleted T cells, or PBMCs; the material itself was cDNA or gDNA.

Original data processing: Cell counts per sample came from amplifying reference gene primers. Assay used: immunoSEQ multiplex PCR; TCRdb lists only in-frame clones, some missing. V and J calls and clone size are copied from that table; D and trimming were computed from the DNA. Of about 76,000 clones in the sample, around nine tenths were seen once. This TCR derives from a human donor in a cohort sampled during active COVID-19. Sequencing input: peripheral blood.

CDR3 in DNA: TGTGCCAGCATGGCGGGTTCCACAGATACGCAGTATTTT. Translating it yields CASMAGSTDTQYF. V usage is TRBV2 and J usage is TRBJ2-3; the D gene is possibly TRBD2 (5 bases). Germline V gene data show CDR1 as SNHLY and CDR2 as FYNNEI. This CDR3 comprises 13 residues. V shed 7 bases and J shed 2 bases, with 10 bases lying between them. The whole variable domain, remainder taken from reference TRBV2 and TRBJ2-3, is EPEVTQTPSHQVTQMGQEVILRCVPISNHLYFYWYRQILGQKVEFLVSFYNNEISEKSEIFDDQFSVERPDGSNFTLKIRSTKLEDSAMYFCASMAGSTDTQYFGPGTRLTVL.